Presented here are 14 T cell receptor beta chains from one specimen sequenced in a study of cytomegalovirus exposure and HLA in healthy donors. 13 Jbeta primers and 60 Vbeta primers were used for the PCR. Produced via immunoSEQ multiplex PCR; TCRdb's table is partial and in-frame only. Among 100,000 to 150,000 clones listed, roughly 77% were seen once. The sequenced material came from PBMCs. The origin of the receptors is a woman aged 35 to 49 in good health and CMV-seropositive.

This chain connects TRBV10-3 to TRBJ2-5, with 7 bases fitting TRBD2. Germline V gene data show CDR1 as ENHRY and CDR2 as SYGVKD. After removal of 6 bases from V and 2 bases from J, the junction contained 15 bases not matched to a gene. The CDR3 runs to 17 residues. CDR3 sequence (DNA): TGTGCCATCAGGGACGGTACGGCGGGCGGGGGACAAGAGACCCAGTACTTC. It translates to CAIRDGTAGGGQETQYF.

This chain uses TRBV15 with TRBJ2-3; possible D gene TRBD2, 9 bases. Trimming took off 8 bases at V and 4 bases at J, with 28 bases between the two ends. This CDR3 spans 18 amino acids. The V gene's germline CDR1 is LNHNV and CDR2 YYDKDF (reference sequence). This CDR3 reads CATSGTGLLAGMPDTQYF. The CDR3, as DNA: TGTGCCACCTCCGGGACAGGCCTGCTAGCGGGAATGCCAGATACGCAGTATTTT.

The chain is built from TRBV7-8 and TRBJ1-5; TRBD1 aligns across 7 bases. The trim removed 4 bases at V and 4 bases at J, leaving 7 bases unmatched. CDR1 is SGHVS, CDR2 FQNEAQ, per germline. The CDR3 length is 15 residues. In DNA form, the CDR3 reads TGTGCCAGCAGCTGGGGGGACAGTATGAATCAGCCCCAGCATTTT. Amino acids: CASSWGDSMNQPQHF.

The chain joins TRBV9 to TRBJ1-6; possibly TRBD1 for D (5 bases). The CDR3 consists of 14 residues. With 0 bases removed from V and 7 bases from J, the gap between germline ends came to 8 bases. CDR1 and CDR2 from the germline V gene are SGDLS and YYNGEE. The CDR3 loop reads CASSVEDSNSPLHF. The CDR3, as DNA: TGTGCCAGCAGCGTAGAAGACAGCAATTCACCCCTCCACTTT.

J is TRBJ2-3 and V is TRBV7-8; TRBD2 agrees at 7 bases. Germline trimming cut 1 base from V and 2 bases from J; bases unmatched to any gene: 6. The germline V gene encodes CDR1 SGHVS and CDR2 FQNEAQ. The CDR3 has 16 residues. The chain's CDR3 is CASSLGLALYTDTQYF. The CDR3 DNA sequence: TGTGCCAGCAGCTTAGGACTAGCCCTATACACAGATACGCAGTATTTT.

CDR3 in amino acids: CATSGRTGLAKNIQYF. The CDR3 DNA is TGTGCCACCAGCGGCCGGACAGGGCTTGCCAAAAACATTCAGTACTTC. This chain joins TRBV15 and TRBJ2-4, with 8 bases matching TRBD1. Losses at the gene ends were 5 bases for V and 1 base for J; bases not matched to a gene: 7. Per germline, CDR1 LNHNV and CDR2 YYDKDF (reference sequence). The CDR3 spans 16 residues. Drawing the rest from reference TRBV15 and TRBJ2-4, the complete variable domain is DAMVIQNPRYQVTQFGKPVTLSCSQTLNHNVMYWYQQKSSQAPKLLFHYYDKDFNNEADTPDNFQSRRPNTSFCFLDIRSPGLGDTAMYLCATSGRTGLAKNIQYFGAGTRLSVL.

V and J are TRBV10-3 and TRBJ1-2; D might be TRBD1 (5 bases). Trimming removed 8 bases from V and 6 bases from J, with 16 bases in between. Per the germline V gene, CDR1 is ENHRY and CDR2 is SYGVKD. The CDR3 spans 13 residues. CDR3: CAIGGWGSDGYTF. The CDR3 nucleotides are TGTGCCATCGGGGGGTGGGGCTCGGATGGCTACACCTTC.

This rearrangement joins TRBV6-6 to TRBJ2-4; the D gene is possibly TRBD1 (5 bases). Germline V lookup: CDR1 MNHNY, CDR2 SVGAGI (reference sequence). This CDR3 region has 15 residues. The V end lost 8 bases, the J end lost 1 base, and 15 bases lay between the germline ends. CDR3 sequence: CASQLTSGAKNIQYF. In nucleotides, the CDR3 is TGTGCCAGCCAACTCACCTCAGGGGCCAAAAACATTCAGTACTTC.

The rearrangement links TRBV15 to TRBJ1-5; D may be TRBD1 (6 bases). Trimming left V 1 base short and J 4 bases short, with 20 bases between. This CDR3 has 18 amino acids. CDR1 and CDR2 from the germline V gene are LNHNV and YYDKDF (reference sequence). Written as DNA, the CDR3 is TGTGCCACCAGCAGAGGCGGGGGGACCGGACAGTATAATCAGCCCCAGCATTTT. Amino acids: CATSRGGGTGQYNQPQHF. The full variable domain, with the rest looked up from reference TRBV15 and TRBJ1-5, is DAMVIQNPRYQVTQFGKPVTLSCSQTLNHNVMYWYQQKSSQAPKLLFHYYDKDFNNEADTPDNFQSRRPNTSFCFLDIRSPGLGDTAMYLCATSRGGGTGQYNQPQHFGDGTRLSIL.

This sequence joins TRBV25-1 and TRBJ2-1, with TRBD2 matching over 13 bases. CDR3 size: 16 residues. J lost 6 bases, V lost 6 bases, and 8 bases had no gene match. Germline assignment: CDR1 MGHDK and CDR2 SYGVNS. The CDR3 region has the DNA TGTGCCAGCAGCTCCCTAACTAGCGGGAGGGCCAATGAGCAGTTCTTC. This sequence encodes CASSSLTSGRANEQFF.

The V gene is TRBV5-1, the J gene TRBJ1-5; TRBD1 aligns across 10 bases. The germline V gene has CDR1 SGHRS and CDR2 YFSETQ. Losses at the gene ends were 7 bases for V and 5 bases for J; bases not matched to a gene: 9. The CDR3 has 15 residues. This CDR3 is CASRRTGGSDQPQHF. The CDR3 DNA reads TGCGCCAGCCGGCGGACAGGGGGATCCGATCAGCCCCAGCATTTT. The variable domain in full, completed from reference TRBV5-1 and TRBJ1-5, reads KAGVTQTPRYLIKTRGQQVTLSCSPISGHRSVSWYQQTPGQGLQFLFEYFSETQRNKGNFPGRFSGRQFSNSRSEMNVSTLELGDSALYLCASRRTGGSDQPQHFGDGTRLSIL.

This clone occurred a few times. V gene TRBV9 combines with J gene TRBJ2-7, with 10 bases matching TRBD1. In germline, CDR1 is SGDLS, CDR2 YYNGEE. Unmatched junction bases numbered 3, after V lost 3 bases and J lost 6 bases. This CDR3 spans 13 amino acids. Here the CDR3 reads CASSAWTGGEQYF. The CDR3 nucleotides read TGTGCCAGCAGCGCCTGGACAGGGGGCGAGCAGTACTTC.

A few counts support this clone. This chain joins TRBV19 and TRBJ2-3, with 8 bases matching TRBD2. Germline assignment: CDR1 LNHDA and CDR2 SQIVND (reference sequence). The J segment lost 0 bases and the V segment lost 2 bases, leaving 1 base of the junction unmatched. This CDR3 contains 15 residues. CDR3 residues: CASSITSGSTDTQYF. The DNA for the CDR3 is TGTGCCAGTAGTATAACTAGCGGCAGCACAGATACGCAGTATTTT.

The chain has TRBV18 and TRBJ2-5; D ambiguous. Germline CDR1 KGHSH, CDR2 LQKENI. This CDR3 spans 15 amino acids. The V end was cut by 2 bases, the J end by 1 base, with 11 bases between. For the CDR3, the DNA is TGTGCCAGCTCACCAACATCCCCTCCCCAAGAGACCCAGTACTTC. Its protein is CASSPTSPPQETQYF.